These 23 T cell receptor beta chains share one sample of origin, sequenced in a study of Ad26.COV2.S vaccination and SARS-CoV-2 variants. Libraries were prepared by immunoSEQ multiplex PCR; TCRdb keeps only in-frame clonotypes and omits some of them. This sample has 300,000 to 400,000 clones, with roughly nine tenths found just once. Treatment: 15 to 20 received Ad26.COV2.S at low or high dose, single or two shots; about 5 received placebo; per-sample allocation not given. Sampling was performed 63 days after the first vaccine or placebo injection. Specimen: peripheral blood, collected in a trial of Ad26.COV2.S vaccine versus placebo. These receptors all stem from a person between 18 and 65 years old who received the Ad26.COV2.S COVID-19 vaccine or a placebo.

This chain uses TRBV6-5 with TRBJ1-1, with D uncertain. Germline V gene data show CDR1 as MNHEY and CDR2 as SVGAGI. V was shortened by 2 bases and J by 4 bases, with 8 bases between the two germline ends. The CDR3 sequence is 13 residues long. CDR3 sequence: CASSYKVGTEAFF. CDR3 DNA: TGTGCCAGCAGTTACAAGGTGGGCACTGAAGCTTTCTTT.

The J gene is TRBJ2-5, the V gene TRBV29-1; D is undetermined. This CDR3 has 11 amino acids. Germline values: CDR1 SQVTM, CDR2 ANQGSEA. The germline V and J ends were trimmed by 5 bases and 1 base, with 5 bases remaining between them. Written as DNA, the CDR3 is TGCAGCGTTCAACCCCAAGAGACCCAGTACTTC. This encodes CSVQPQETQYF.

The chain couples TRBV7-9 to TRBJ1-4, with D tentatively TRBD1 (5 bases). The CDR3 contains 15 residues. Trimming removed 1 base at V and 5 bases at J, with 11 bases between. Germline-derived CDR1 and CDR2 are SEHNR and FQNEAQ (reference sequence). CDR3 DNA sequence: TGTGCCAGCAGCTTAGGATACAGGATAAATGAAAAACTGTTTTTT. Amino acid sequence: CASSLGYRINEKLFF.

The sample holds one count of this clone. The V gene is TRBV19, the J gene TRBJ1-1; D is possibly TRBD1 (6 bases). V was trimmed by 4 bases and J by 7 bases, leaving 28 bases between them. Per the germline V gene, CDR1 is LNHDA and CDR2 is SQIVND (reference sequence). This CDR3 comprises 18 residues. CDR3 region: CASSTEGVGRLEGDEAFF. The DNA for the CDR3 is TGTGCCAGTAGTACAGAGGGGGTAGGCCGCCTGGAAGGTGATGAAGCTTTCTTT. Drawing the rest from reference TRBV19 and TRBJ1-1, the complete variable domain is DGGITQSPKYLFRKEGQNVTLSCEQNLNHDAMYWYRQDPGQGLRLIYYSQIVNDFQKGDIAEGYSVSREKKESFPLTVTSAQKNPTAFYLCASSTEGVGRLEGDEAFFGQGTRLTVV.

The CDR3 region is CATSDTRETTDTQYF. In DNA, the CDR3 is TGTGCCACCAGTGACACCAGGGAAACCACAGATACGCAGTATTTT. The rearrangement links TRBV24-1 to TRBJ2-3, with a weak D call TRBD1 (5 bases). Germline CDR1 reads KGHDR; CDR2 reads SFDVKD. V dropped 4 bases and J dropped 2 bases, with 12 bases sitting between them. This CDR3 comprises 15 residues.

J is TRBJ1-1 and V is TRBV28; TRBD1 is a possible D gene (5 bases). The CDR3 covers 15 residues. V shed 6 bases and J shed 5 bases, with 19 bases lying between them. From germline, CDR1 is MDHEN and CDR2 SYDVKM. This CDR3 is CASSQTGGSWTEAFF. The CDR3 DNA reads as TGTGCCAGCAGCCAAACCGGGGGGTCATGGACTGAAGCTTTCTTT.

This clone was seen only once. The chain employs TRBV5-4 and TRBJ2-5; 8 bases agree with TRBD1. The V gene's germline CDR1 is SGHNT and CDR2 YYREEE (reference sequence). Trimming at V came to 5 bases and at J to 2 bases, leaving 5 bases not matched to a gene. This CDR3 spans 14 amino acids. CDR3 loop: CASRPGTGQETQYF. The CDR3 bases are TGTGCCAGCAGACCCGGGACAGGACAAGAGACCCAGTACTTC.

The CDR3: CASRFLAGGGTGELFF. For the CDR3, the DNA is TGTGCCAGTAGGTTCCTAGCGGGAGGTGGAACCGGGGAGCTGTTTTTT. The chain uses TRBV19 and TRBJ2-2, with 11 bases matching TRBD2. The CDR3 length is 16 residues. J gave up 5 bases and V 6 bases, and 8 bases lay outside the gene matches. Germline assignment: CDR1 LNHDA and CDR2 SQIVND (reference sequence).

This chain joins TRBV7-2 and TRBJ1-1; tentative D call: TRBD1 (5 bases). CDR3 length: 14 residues. Trimming shortened V by 1 base and J by 4 bases, and 10 bases separated the two germline ends. Germline CDR1 reads SGHTA; CDR2 reads FQGNSA. The CDR3 region has the DNA TGTGCCAGCAGCTTAGTAGGGAGGGGCACTGAAGCTTTCTTT. This translates into CASSLVGRGTEAFF.

This sequence joins TRBV4-3 and TRBJ1-4; D is perhaps TRBD1 (6 bases). This CDR3 has 16 amino acids. Trimming left V 0 bases short and J 8 bases short, with 16 bases between. The germline gives CDR1 LGHNA, CDR2 YSLEER. CDR3 DNA: TGCGCCAGCAGCCAAGATCGGGAACAGGGTTGGGAAAAACTGTTTTTT. Its translation: CASSQDREQGWEKLFF.

This chain links TRBV6-5 with TRBJ1-5, with D perhaps TRBD1 (6 bases). CDR1 and CDR2 (germline): MNHEY, SVGAGI. CDR3 length equals 13 residues. The CDR3 loop reads CATSTDRRQPQHF. DNA for the CDR3: TGTGCGACTTCTACGGACAGACGGCAGCCCCAGCATTTT.

The genes are TRBV7-9 and TRBJ1-3, with 10 bases fitting TRBD1. The CDR3 covers 15 residues. CDR1 and CDR2 (germline): SEHNR, FQNEAQ (reference sequence). The CDR3 region has the DNA TGTGCAAGCCCCGGACAGGGGGTCGCTGGAAACACCATATATTTT. This encodes CASPGQGVAGNTIYF.

The chain has TRBV18 and TRBJ2-5, with D possibly matching TRBD1 (5 bases). V was shortened by 3 bases and J by 3 bases, with 11 bases between the two germline ends. Looked up from germline, CDR1 is KGHSH and CDR2 is LQKENI. The CDR3 is made up of 14 amino acids. The CDR3 region is CASSPIQEKETQYF. The DNA of the CDR3 is TGTGCCAGCTCACCGATACAGGAGAAAGAGACCCAGTACTTC.

The chain uses TRBV6-5 and TRBJ1-3; the match to TRBD1 covers 7 bases. The CDR3 consists of 15 residues. CDR1 and CDR2 (germline): MNHEY, SVGAGI. The junction had 3 bases not matched to a gene; V was cut back by 2 bases and J by 2 bases. Written as DNA, the CDR3 is TGTGCCAGCAGTTACGACAGGGAAGCTGGAAACACCATATATTTT. It is translated as CASSYDREAGNTIYF.

This clone is a singleton in its sample. The chain has TRBV19 and TRBJ1-1; D is unclear. V was pared by 10 bases and J by 0 bases, with 18 bases between. In germline, CDR1 is LNHDA, CDR2 SQIVND (reference sequence). CDR3 length: 15 residues. CDR3 DNA: TGTGCCACCGCAAAACGGGCAGGTATGAACACTGAAGCTTTCTTT. It encodes CATAKRAGMNTEAFF. Complete variable domain (other parts from reference TRBV19 and TRBJ1-1): DGGITQSPKYLFRKEGQNVTLSCEQNLNHDAMYWYRQDPGQGLRLIYYSQIVNDFQKGDIAEGYSVSREKKESFPLTVTSAQKNPTAFYLCATAKRAGMNTEAFFGQGTRLTVV.

This chain joins TRBV6-2 or TRBV6-3 and TRBJ2-6; D might be TRBD1 (5 bases). The CDR3 has 15 residues. V was pared by 4 bases and J by 2 bases, with 9 bases between. Germline V gives CDR1 MNHEY, CDR2 SVGEGT. CDR3 sequence: CASSSGRPGANVLTF. The DNA for the CDR3 is TGTGCCAGCAGTTCAGGGCGACCTGGGGCCAACGTCCTGACTTTC.

The V call is TRBV27, the J call TRBJ2-4; 10 positions match TRBD1. CDR3 size: 18 residues. The junction had 9 bases not matched to a gene; V was cut back by 3 bases and J by 1 base. From germline, CDR1 is MNHEY and CDR2 SMNVEV (reference sequence). The CDR3 loop is CASSFRIPGQGAKNIQYF. In nucleotides, the CDR3 is TGTGCCAGCAGTTTCCGCATTCCGGGACAGGGGGCCAAAAACATTCAGTACTTC.

The V call is TRBV7-3, the J call TRBJ2-6, with 7 nucleotides matching TRBD1. V was pared by 5 bases and J by 3 bases, with 13 bases of the junction left unmatched. Germline V gene lookup returns CDR1 SGHTA and CDR2 FQGTGA. The CDR3 is made up of 18 amino acids. DNA for the CDR3: TGTGCCAGCAGCGCCAAAAGACCGACAGGGATTGGGGCCAACGTCCTGACTTTC. Translated: CASSAKRPTGIGANVLTF.

The chain links TRBV7-3 to TRBJ2-1, with D possibly matching TRBD1 (6 bases). Germline V gene data show CDR1 as SGHTA and CDR2 as FQGTGA. This CDR3 is 14 amino acids long. V lost 5 bases and J lost 7, with 15 bases in between. The CDR3 coding sequence is TGTGCCAGCAGCAAAGGGTTAGGGGGAAATGAGCAGTTCTTC. Its protein is CASSKGLGGNEQFF.

V usage is TRBV7-2 and J usage is TRBJ1-5; D gene uncertain. The ends were cut back, 2 bases at V and 7 bases at J, with 9 bases in the middle. The CDR3 totals 13 residues. The germline V gene encodes CDR1 SGHTA and CDR2 FQGNSA. CDR3 region: CASSLRRAQPQHF. The CDR3 region has the DNA TGTGCCAGCAGCTTAAGGCGGGCGCAGCCCCAGCATTTT. The complete variable domain, with remaining parts taken from reference TRBV7-2 and TRBJ1-5, reads GAGVSQSPSNKVTEKGKDVELRCDPISGHTALYWYRQSLGQGLEFLIYFQGNSAPDKSGLPSDRFSAERTGGSVSTLTIQRTQQEDSAVYLCASSLRRAQPQHFGDGTRLSIL.

The rearrangement uses TRBV7-3 and TRBJ2-7, with D possibly matching TRBD2 (6 bases). V lost 6 bases, J lost 5 bases, and 14 bases lay in between. CDR3 length equals 13 residues. CDR1 is SGHTA and CDR2 is FQGTGA in the germline V gene. CDR3 DNA sequence: TGTGCCAGCAGTACTAGCAGGAACGACGAGCAGTACTTC. Protein product: CASSTSRNDEQYF.

V and J are TRBV5-1 and TRBJ1-4; the D gene is possibly TRBD1 (6 bases). This CDR3 spans 17 amino acids. The V end lost 0 bases, the J end lost 0 bases, and 12 bases lay between the germline ends. Per the germline V gene, CDR1 is SGHRS and CDR2 is YFSETQ. CDR3 DNA sequence: TGCGCCAGCAGCTTGGCGGGGGCGATAGCAACTAATGAAAAACTGTTTTTT. This codes for CASSLAGAIATNEKLFF.

J is TRBJ2-7 and V is TRBV7-2; D is unclear. The CDR3 totals 14 residues. With 2 bases removed from V and 4 bases from J, the gap between germline ends came to 12 bases. In germline, CDR1 is SGHTA, CDR2 FQGNSA. In nucleotides, the CDR3 is TGTGCCAGCAGCTTATGGCTAAACACGTACGAGCAGTACTTC. Protein sequence: CASSLWLNTYEQYF.